This T cell receptor (beta chain) appears in the sequencing data of a study of response to subunit inactivated influenza vaccine. Study-level findings and limits: Every seasonal influenza vaccination brings in few new T cells, the authors suggested.

Points on this clonotype: Its cognate antigen is unknown.

TCRdb fed the RT-PCR reads into MiXCR, producing one record per CDR3 protein. The sample lists fewer than 550,000 distinct CDR3 sequences; about 25% were seen once. This receptor was obtained from a man aged 45-60 years who received an inactivated influenza vaccine. This specimen consisted of CD4+ T cells sorted from PBMCs, obtained less than 6 days after vaccination.

The CDR3 protein is CASSFGITNTGELFF. The CDR3 nucleotides are TGTGCCAGCAGCTTTGGGATTACGAACACCGGGGAGCTGTTTTTT. V and J are TRBV7-9 and TRBJ2-2; D remains ambiguous. This CDR3 comprises 15 residues. V shed 3 bases and J shed 0 bases, with 8 bases lying between them. Germline loops: CDR1 SEHNR, CDR2 FQNEAQ (reference sequence).